The rows below give T cell receptor beta chains drawn from one sample of a study of tumor-infiltrating lymphocytes in primary liver carcinoma. TCRdb redid the calling of the multiplex PCR reads with MiXCR, one entry per CDR3 protein. The profile shows approximately 73,000 distinct CDR3 sequences, approximately 70% of them singletons. Sequencing input: liver tumor tissue from sampling region 4. The receptors here all came from a man aged 35-49 years with primary liver carcinoma and hepatitis B virus infection. Each CDR3 is given with its conserved first and last residue. A D gene is named only where the DNA matches it firmly. A clone size is listed for some rows: how often the clone was seen (once, few, many), or a class if it is expanded.

clone size: many; V gene: TRBV7-9; J gene: TRBJ2-7; D gene: TRBD2; CDR3 protein: CASSSAGGDFDPYEQYF; CDR3 DNA: TGTGCCAGCAGCTCGGCGGGAGGAGATTTCGACCCCTACGAGCAGTACTTC
clone size: many; V gene: TRBV12-3/TRBV12-4; J gene: TRBJ2-7; D gene: TRBD2; CDR3 protein: CASSPIAGVSLEQYF; CDR3 DNA: TGTGCCAGCAGTCCGATAGCGGGAGTTTCCCTCGAGCAGTACTTC
clone size: NA; V gene: TRBV6-6; J gene: TRBJ1-2; D gene: NA; CDR3 protein: CASSYVPLEGYTF; CDR3 DNA: TGTGCCAGCAGTTACGTTCCTTTGGAGGGCTACACCTTC
clone size: NA; V gene: TRBV29-1; J gene: TRBJ2-7; D gene: NA; CDR3 protein: CSSWPNSREQYF; CDR3 DNA: TGCAGCTCGTGGCCGAATTCGAGAGAACAGTACTTC
clone size: NA; V gene: TRBV30; J gene: TRBJ2-3; D gene: NA; CDR3 protein: CAWSVLLLGGTQYF; CDR3 DNA: TGTGCCTGGAGTGTACTTCTTCTCGGTGGTACGCAGTATTTT
clone size: NA; V gene: TRBV12-3/TRBV12-4; J gene: TRBJ2-5; D gene: NA; CDR3 protein: CANSFGGKGTQYF; CDR3 DNA: TGTGCCAACAGTTTTGGAGGGAAAGGGACCCAGTACTTC
clone size: few; V gene: TRBV28; J gene: TRBJ2-2; D gene: NA; CDR3 protein: CASSFPGPLTGELFF; CDR3 DNA: TGTGCCAGCAGTTTTCCGGGCCCCCTCACCGGGGAGCTGTTTTTT
clone size: NA; V gene: TRBV28; J gene: TRBJ1-1; D gene: NA; CDR3 protein: CASSLFTTDRKAFF; CDR3 DNA: TGTGCCAGCAGTTTATTTACTACGGACCGTAAAGCTTTCTTT
clone size: NA; V gene: TRBV12-5; J gene: TRBJ1-1; D gene: TRBD1; CDR3 protein: CASDLGQGAAFF; CDR3 DNA: TGTGCTAGTGATCTAGGACAGGGCGCAGCTTTCTTT
clone size: NA; V gene: TRBV4-2; J gene: TRBJ2-5; D gene: NA; CDR3 protein: CASSRGKTQCF; CDR3 DNA: TGTGCCAGCAGCCGGGGGAAGACCCAGTGCTTC
clone size: NA; V gene: TRBV19; J gene: TRBJ2-5; D gene: NA; CDR3 protein: CASSPLPGAAETQYF; CDR3 DNA: TGTGCCAGTAGTCCCCTCCCGGGAGCTGCGGAGACCCAGTACTTC
clone size: NA; V gene: TRBV6-5; J gene: TRBJ2-7; D gene: NA; CDR3 protein: CASSITRGFGSSEQYF; CDR3 DNA: TGTGCCAGCAGTATCACCCGAGGCTTTGGTTCCTCCGAGCAGTACTTC
clone size: once; V gene: TRBV4-2; J gene: TRBJ1-5; D gene: NA; CDR3 protein: CACSPGGGDNQPQHF; CDR3 DNA: TGTGCCTGCAGTCCTGGAGGGGGTGACAATCAGCCCCAGCATTTT
clone size: NA; V gene: TRBV12-3/TRBV12-4; J gene: TRBJ2-7; D gene: NA; CDR3 protein: CASSLGEYGQYF; CDR3 DNA: TGTGCCAGCAGCCTAGGGGAATACGGGCAGTACTTC
clone size: many; V gene: TRBV4-2; J gene: TRBJ2-7; D gene: TRBD1; CDR3 protein: CASSQDRGRASIRSYEQYF; CDR3 DNA: TGTGCCAGCAGCCAAGATAGGGGGCGGGCGTCCATCCGCTCCTACGAGCAGTACTTC
clone size: NA; V gene: TRBV6-1; J gene: TRBJ2-7; D gene: TRBD2; CDR3 protein: CTSVLVAGWVDKQYF; CDR3 DNA: TGTACCAGCGTCCTAGTAGCGGGCTGGGTCGACAAGCAGTACTTC
clone size: NA; V gene: TRBV11-2; J gene: TRBJ2-2; D gene: NA; CDR3 protein: CASSFDRGRVGTAELFF; CDR3 DNA: TGTGCCAGCAGCTTTGATCGTGGCAGGGTCGGCACCGCGGAGCTGTTTTTT
clone size: medium-sized; V gene: TRBV29-1; J gene: TRBJ2-7; D gene: NA; CDR3 protein: CSVGSGASHEQYF; CDR3 DNA: TGCAGCGTTGGAAGCGGTGCGTCCCACGAGCAGTACTTC
clone size: NA; V gene: TRBV12-3/TRBV12-4; J gene: TRBJ2-6; D gene: NA; CDR3 protein: CAGYRSGANVLTF; CDR3 DNA: TGTGCCGGCTACCGGTCTGGGGCCAACGTCTTGACTTTC
clone size: NA; V gene: TRBV12-3/TRBV12-4; J gene: TRBJ1-4; D gene: NA; CDR3 protein: CTNLDTGSNEKLFF; CDR3 DNA: TGCACCAATCTAGACACAGGGAGTAATGAAAAACTGTTTTTT
clone size: NA; V gene: TRBV11-2; J gene: TRBJ1-1; D gene: NA; CDR3 protein: CANNTADSVTEAFF; CDR3 DNA: TGTGCCAACAACACAGCCGATTCCGTAACTGAAGCTTTCTTT
clone size: once; V gene: TRBV29-1; J gene: TRBJ2-2; D gene: NA; CDR3 protein: CAGTANTGKLFF; CDR3 DNA: TGCGCGGGTACAGCAAACACCGGGAAGCTGTTTTTT
clone size: NA; V gene: TRBV2; J gene: TRBJ2-2; D gene: TRBD1; CDR3 protein: CASSPGTGTPGELFF; CDR3 DNA: TGTGCCAGCAGTCCCGGGACAGGGACTCCCGGGGAGCTGTTTTTT
clone size: once; V gene: TRBV4-1; J gene: TRBJ2-1; D gene: NA; CDR3 protein: CTSSQVGTEQSF; CDR3 DNA: TGCACCAGCAGCCAAGTAGGAACCGAGCAGTCCTTC
clone size: few; V gene: TRBV19; J gene: TRBJ1-4; D gene: NA; CDR3 protein: CASSIQGGEKLFF; CDR3 DNA: TGTGCCAGTAGTATCCAGGGAGGTGAAAAACTGTTTTTT
clone size: few; V gene: TRBV20-1; J gene: TRBJ2-7; D gene: TRBD1; CDR3 protein: CSAGQGSNEQYF; CDR3 DNA: TGCAGTGCGGGACAGGGGAGTAACGAGCAGTACTTC
clone size: NA; V gene: TRBV11-2; J gene: TRBJ2-2; D gene: NA; CDR3 protein: CAGRLVALTGTGELFF; CDR3 DNA: TGTGCCGGCAGATTAGTGGCACTAACGGGAACCGGGGAGCTGTTTTTT
clone size: many; V gene: TRBV5-8; J gene: TRBJ2-7; D gene: NA; CDR3 protein: CASSPLRVYHEQYF; CDR3 DNA: TGTGCCAGCAGCCCCCTGAGAGTCTACCACGAGCAGTACTTC
clone size: NA; V gene: TRBV11-2; J gene: TRBJ1-4; D gene: NA; CDR3 protein: CASSFGGPEKLFF; CDR3 DNA: TGTGCCAGCAGCTTTGGGGGCCCCGAAAAACTGTTTTTT
clone size: NA; V gene: TRBV5-4; J gene: TRBJ2-2; D gene: TRBD1; CDR3 protein: CASSPQGVNIGELFF; CDR3 DNA: TGTGCCAGTAGCCCTCAGGGGGTTAACATCGGGGAGCTGTTTTTT
clone size: NA; V gene: TRBV5-8; J gene: TRBJ2-5; D gene: TRBD2; CDR3 protein: CASSGGLAGDIVETQYF; CDR3 DNA: TGTGCCAGCAGCGGTGGACTAGCGGGAGATATTGTGGAGACCCAGTACTTC
clone size: many; V gene: TRBV29-1; J gene: TRBJ2-3; D gene: TRBD2; CDR3 protein: CSVAPSGDTDTQYF; CDR3 DNA: TGCAGCGTCGCTCCTAGCGGGGACACAGATACGCAGTATTTT
clone size: NA; V gene: TRBV4-1; J gene: TRBJ2-7; D gene: NA; CDR3 protein: CASSLQPLTYEQYF; CDR3 DNA: TGCGCCAGCAGCCTACAGCCCCTGACCTACGAGCAGTACTTC
clone size: NA; V gene: TRBV7-8; J gene: TRBJ2-5; D gene: TRBD2; CDR3 protein: CASNLKGGGRVGETQYF; CDR3 DNA: TGTGCCAGCAACTTAAAGGGTGGCGGGAGGGTCGGGGAGACCCAGTACTTC
clone size: many; V gene: TRBV13; J gene: TRBJ2-1; D gene: TRBD2; CDR3 protein: CASSPSSGGRNEQFF; CDR3 DNA: TGTGCCAGCAGCCCTTCTAGCGGAGGCCGAAATGAGCAGTTCTTC
clone size: once; V gene: TRBV10-2; J gene: TRBJ1-1; D gene: NA; CDR3 protein: CASSESGSMNTEAFF; CDR3 DNA: TGCGCCAGTAGTGAGTCAGGCAGTATGAACACTGAAGCTTTCTTT